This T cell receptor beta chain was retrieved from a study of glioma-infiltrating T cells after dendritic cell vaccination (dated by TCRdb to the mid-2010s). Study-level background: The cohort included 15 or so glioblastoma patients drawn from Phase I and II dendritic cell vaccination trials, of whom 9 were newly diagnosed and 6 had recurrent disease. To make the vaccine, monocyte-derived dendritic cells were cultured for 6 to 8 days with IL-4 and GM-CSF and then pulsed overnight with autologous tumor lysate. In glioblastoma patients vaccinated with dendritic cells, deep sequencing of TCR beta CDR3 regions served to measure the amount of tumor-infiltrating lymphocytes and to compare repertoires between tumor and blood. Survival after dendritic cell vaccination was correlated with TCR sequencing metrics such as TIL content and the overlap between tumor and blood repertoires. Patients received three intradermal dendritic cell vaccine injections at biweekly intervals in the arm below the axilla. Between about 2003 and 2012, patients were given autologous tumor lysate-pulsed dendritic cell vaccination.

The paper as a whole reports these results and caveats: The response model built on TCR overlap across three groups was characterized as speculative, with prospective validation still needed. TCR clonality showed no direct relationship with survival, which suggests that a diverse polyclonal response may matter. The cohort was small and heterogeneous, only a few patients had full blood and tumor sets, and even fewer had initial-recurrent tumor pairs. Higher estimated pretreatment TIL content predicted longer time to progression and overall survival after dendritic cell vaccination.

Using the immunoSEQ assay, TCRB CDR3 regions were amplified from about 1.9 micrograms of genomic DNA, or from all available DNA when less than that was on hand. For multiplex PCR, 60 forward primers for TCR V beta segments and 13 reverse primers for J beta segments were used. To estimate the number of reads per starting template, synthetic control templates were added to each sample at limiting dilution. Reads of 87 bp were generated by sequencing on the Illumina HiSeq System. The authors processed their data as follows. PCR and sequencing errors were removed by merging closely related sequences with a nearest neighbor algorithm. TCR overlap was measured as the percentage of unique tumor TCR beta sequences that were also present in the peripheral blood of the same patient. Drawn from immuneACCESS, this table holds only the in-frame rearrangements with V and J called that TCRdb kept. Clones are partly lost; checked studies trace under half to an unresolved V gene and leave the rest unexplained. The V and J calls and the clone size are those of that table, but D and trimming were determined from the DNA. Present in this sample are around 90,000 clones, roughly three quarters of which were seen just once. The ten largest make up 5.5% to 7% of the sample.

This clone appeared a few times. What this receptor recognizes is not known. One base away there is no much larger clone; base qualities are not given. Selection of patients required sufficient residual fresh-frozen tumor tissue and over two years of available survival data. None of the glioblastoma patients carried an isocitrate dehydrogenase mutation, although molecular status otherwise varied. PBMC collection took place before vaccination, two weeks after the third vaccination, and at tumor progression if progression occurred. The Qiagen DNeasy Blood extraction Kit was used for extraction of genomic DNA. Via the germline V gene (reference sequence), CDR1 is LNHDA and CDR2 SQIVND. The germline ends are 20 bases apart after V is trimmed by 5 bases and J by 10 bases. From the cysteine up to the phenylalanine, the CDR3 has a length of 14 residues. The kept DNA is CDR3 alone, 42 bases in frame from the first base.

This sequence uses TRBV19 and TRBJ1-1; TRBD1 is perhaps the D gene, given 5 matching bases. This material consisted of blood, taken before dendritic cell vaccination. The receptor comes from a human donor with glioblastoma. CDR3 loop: CASSYNPGRRGAFF. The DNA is TGTGCCAGTAGTTATAACCCGGGTAGGAGGGGAGCTTTCTTT.